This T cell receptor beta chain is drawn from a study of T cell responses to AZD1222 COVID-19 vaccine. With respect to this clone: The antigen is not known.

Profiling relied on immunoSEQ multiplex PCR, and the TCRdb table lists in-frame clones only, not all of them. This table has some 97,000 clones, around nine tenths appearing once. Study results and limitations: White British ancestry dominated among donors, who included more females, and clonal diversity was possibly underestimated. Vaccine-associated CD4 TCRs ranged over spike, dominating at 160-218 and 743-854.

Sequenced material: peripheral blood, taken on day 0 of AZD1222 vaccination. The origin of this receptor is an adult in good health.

The CDR3 protein is CASSSGRGQFF. The DNA of the CDR3 is TGTGCCAGCAGCTCTGGACGGGGGCAGTTCTTC. The gene calls are TRBV7-2 and TRBJ2-1; D is perhaps TRBD2 (5 bases). The CDR3 covers 11 residues. Trimming cost V 4 bases and J 12 bases, with 10 bases left between them. CDR1 and CDR2 from the germline V gene are SGHTA and FQGNSA.